Listed below are T cell receptor beta chains from one sample, sequenced in a study of blood T cell repertoires in COVID-19. Repertoires were generated with immunoSEQ multiplex PCR, while TCRdb's copy carries only in-frame clones and drops some. The top ten hold around 20% of the sample, which has tens of thousands of clones, 79% seen once. Sequencing input: peripheral blood. These receptors originate from a man between 65 and 85 years old with acute or convalescent COVID-19. CDR3s include the opening cysteine and the closing phenylalanine or tryptophan. D genes are given only for firm matches. Only some rows state a clone size, as once, few, many or a class for expanded clones.

18,TRBV5-1,TRBD2,TRBJ2-2,few,TGCGCCAGCAGCTTAGGACTAGCGGGAGGCGCGAACACCGGGGAGCTGTTTTTT,CASSLGLAGGANTGELFF
16,TRBV19,NA,TRBJ2-1,NA,TGTGCCAGTAGCGATGGGGGGACTCCAGTCTACAATGAGCAGTTCTTC,CASSDGGTPVYNEQFF
13,TRBV6-6,NA,TRBJ1-2,NA,TGTGCCAGCAGTCAACTCAGCGTCCATGGCTACACCTTC,CASSQLSVHGYTF
12,TRBV14,NA,TRBJ2-7,medium-sized,TGTGCCACTGGACAGACCTCCTACGAGCAGTACTTC,CATGQTSYEQYF
12,TRBV11-2,NA,TRBJ1-5,once,TGTGCCAGCAGCACACAGAATCAGCCCCAGCATTTT,CASSTQNQPQHF
15,TRBV19,TRBD2,TRBJ2-5,once,TGTGCCAGTAGTATAGTGGGAGGGCCCGCAGAGACCCAGTACTTC,CASSIVGGPAETQYF
16,TRBV28,TRBD1,TRBJ2-3,NA,TGTGCCAGCAGCCTACCGGGACAGGGAATTGTAGATACGCAGTATTTT,CASSLPGQGIVDTQYF
13,TRBV24-1,NA,TRBJ2-1,few,TGTGCCACCAGTGATGGAGCATACAATGAGCAGTTCTTC,CATSDGAYNEQFF
15,TRBV19,TRBD2,TRBJ2-5,few,TGTGCCAGTAGTATGGCCGGGACTAGCCAAGAGACCCAGTACTTC,CASSMAGTSQETQYF
14,TRBV7-2,NA,TRBJ1-2,NA,TGTGCCAGCAGCCTAGGCGGGGGTAGTGGTGGCTACACCTTC,CASSLGGGSGGYTF
15,TRBV18,TRBD2,TRBJ2-1,NA,TGTGCCAGCCTAAGGACTAGCGATTTCTACAATGAGCAGTTCTTC,CASLRTSDFYNEQFF
14,TRBV24-1,NA,TRBJ2-7,NA,TGTGCCACCAGTGAGGCAGGCCCCTCCTACGAGCAGTACTTC,CATSEAGPSYEQYF
19,TRBV7-9,NA,TRBJ2-2,NA,TGTGCCAGCAGCGCCAGGGTGAATATCCAGTGGGGTCACGCCGGGGAGCTGTTTTTT,CASSARVNIQWGHAGELFF
19,TRBV5-1,TRBD2,TRBJ2-1,NA,TGCGCCAGCAGCTCCTCGACATCGGGAGCGGGAAGTAACCTCAATGAGCAGTTCTTC,CASSSSTSGAGSNLNEQFF
12,TRBV24-1,NA,TRBJ1-2,NA,TGTGCCACCAGTGACAACAGCATCGGCTACACCTTC,CATSDNSIGYTF
14,TRBV27,TRBD1,TRBJ2-7,NA,TGTGCCAGCAGGTTGGCAGGGGGCAGGTACGAGCAGTACTTC,CASRLAGGRYEQYF
13,TRBV9,NA,TRBJ2-1,NA,TGTGCCAGCAGCGCCAATAGCGGAAATGAGCAGTTCTTC,CASSANSGNEQFF
16,TRBV9,NA,TRBJ1-6,NA,TGTGCCAGCACCCCCGCGGGGGACATCCGAAATTCACCCCTCCACTTT,CASTPAGDIRNSPLHF
14,TRBV11-2,NA,TRBJ2-1,NA,TGTGCCAGCAACCCTTGGAGGCTGGGAGGTGAGCAGTTCTTC,CASNPWRLGGEQFF
15,TRBV7-2,TRBD1,TRBJ2-7,NA,TGTGCCAGCAGCTTGACCCGGGACAGGGGCCACGAGCAGTACTTC,CASSLTRDRGHEQYF
14,TRBV2,NA,TRBJ1-6,NA,TGTGCCAGCAGGGCGGGTCTTGATAATTCACCCCTCCACTTT,CASRAGLDNSPLHF
13,TRBV12-3/TRBV12-4,NA,TRBJ1-6,NA,TGTGCCAGCAGTTTTGGTACGGATTCACCCCTCCACTTT,CASSFGTDSPLHF
13,TRBV28,NA,TRBJ1-2,NA,TGTGCCAGCGGCCCCCCGGGGGGCTATGGCTACACCTTC,CASGPPGGYGYTF
11,TRBV6-5,NA,TRBJ2-7,NA,TGTGCCAGCAGAGCTACCTACGAGCAGTACTTC,CASRATYEQYF
17,TRBV19,TRBD1,TRBJ1-4,NA,TGTGCCAGTAGTATTACGACCGGACAGGGGATTAATGAAAAACTGTTTTTT,CASSITTGQGINEKLFF
17,TRBV11-2,TRBD2,TRBJ2-1,NA,TGTGCCAGCAACCCCCTAGCGGAGGGGAGGTCCTACAATGAGCAGTTCTTC,CASNPLAEGRSYNEQFF
12,TRBV7-9,TRBD1,TRBJ1-2,NA,TGTGCCAGCAGCTTGGGACAGCTTGGCTACACCTTC,CASSLGQLGYTF
17,TRBV19,NA,TRBJ1-5,once,TGTGCCAGTACCTACGACGGAGGAAGGATGAGCAATCAGCCCCAGCATTTT,CASTYDGGRMSNQPQHF
14,TRBV13,TRBD2,TRBJ2-1,once,TGTGCCAGCAGCCCCGGACTAGCGGTCAATGAGCAGTTCTTC,CASSPGLAVNEQFF
13,TRBV10-3,TRBD1,TRBJ2-7,NA,TGTGCCATCCTGGACAGGAGTTCCTACGAGCAGTACTTC,CAILDRSSYEQYF
15,TRBV27,NA,TRBJ2-1,NA,TGTGCCAGCAGCTCTTTGGACAGCTCCTACAATGAGCAGTTCTTC,CASSSLDSSYNEQFF
15,TRBV27,TRBD1,TRBJ2-2,NA,TGTGCCAGCAGTTCACCGGGACAGGGCTCCGGGGAGCTGTTTTTT,CASSSPGQGSGELFF
15,TRBV5-1,TRBD1,TRBJ1-1,NA,TGCGCCAGCAGTCGGACAGGGGTCATGAACACTGAAGCTTTCTTT,CASSRTGVMNTEAFF
16,TRBV13,NA,TRBJ2-1,NA,TGTGCCAGCAGCTTTCTGGGGCAGGGGTCCTACAATGAGCAGTTCTTC,CASSFLGQGSYNEQFF
15,TRBV18,TRBD2,TRBJ2-7,NA,TGTGCCAGCTCACTCATAGCGGGAGATAGCTACGAGCAGTACTTC,CASSLIAGDSYEQYF